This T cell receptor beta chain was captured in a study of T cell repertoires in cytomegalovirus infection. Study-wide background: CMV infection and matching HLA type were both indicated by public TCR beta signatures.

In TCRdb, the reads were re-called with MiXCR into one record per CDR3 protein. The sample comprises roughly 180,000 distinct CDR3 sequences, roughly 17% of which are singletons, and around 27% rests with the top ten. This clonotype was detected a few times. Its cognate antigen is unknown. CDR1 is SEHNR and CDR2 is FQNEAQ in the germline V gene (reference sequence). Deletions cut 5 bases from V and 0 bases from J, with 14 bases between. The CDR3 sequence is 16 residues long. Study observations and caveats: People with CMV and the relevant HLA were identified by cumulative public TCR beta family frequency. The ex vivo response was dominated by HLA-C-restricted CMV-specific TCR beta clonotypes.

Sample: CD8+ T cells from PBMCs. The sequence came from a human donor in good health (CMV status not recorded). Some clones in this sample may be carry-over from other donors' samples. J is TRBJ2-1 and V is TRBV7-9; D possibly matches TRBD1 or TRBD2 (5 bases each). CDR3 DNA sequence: TGTGCCAGCAGCCTCCTCGGGGCGAGCTCCTACAATGAGCAGTTCTTC. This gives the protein CASSLLGASSYNEQFF. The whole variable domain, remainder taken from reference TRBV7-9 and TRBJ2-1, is DTGVSQNPRHKITKRGQNVTFRCDPISEHNRLYWYRQTLGQGPEFLTYFQNEAQLEKSRLLSDRFSAERPKGSFSTLEIQRTEQGDSAMYLCASSLLGASSYNEQFFGPGTRLTVL.